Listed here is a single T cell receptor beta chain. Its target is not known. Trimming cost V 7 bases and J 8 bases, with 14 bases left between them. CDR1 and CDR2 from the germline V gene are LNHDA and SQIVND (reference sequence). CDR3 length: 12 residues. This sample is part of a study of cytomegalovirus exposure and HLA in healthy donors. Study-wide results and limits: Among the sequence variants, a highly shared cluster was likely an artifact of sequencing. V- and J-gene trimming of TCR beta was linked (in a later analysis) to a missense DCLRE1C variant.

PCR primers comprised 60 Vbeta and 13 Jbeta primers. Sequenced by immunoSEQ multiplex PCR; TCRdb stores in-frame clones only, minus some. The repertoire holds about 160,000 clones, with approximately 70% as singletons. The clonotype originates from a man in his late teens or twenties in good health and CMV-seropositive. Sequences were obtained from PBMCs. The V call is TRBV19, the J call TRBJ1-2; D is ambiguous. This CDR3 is CASNELSGGYTF. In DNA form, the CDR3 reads TGTGCCAGTAACGAACTGTCGGGGGGCTACACCTTC.